This TCR beta chain originates from a study of multiple sclerosis patients with progressive multifocal leukoencephalopathy. Points from the study as a whole: PML-onset expanded TRB clones were detectable before and during natalizumab therapy.

Trimming pared 1 base from V and 6 bases from J, leaving 25 bases between. In germline, CDR1 is GTSNPN, CDR2 SVGIG (reference sequence). The CDR3 runs 18 residues. Using immunoSEQ multiplex PCR, the repertoire was profiled, and TCRdb retains in-frame clones only, with some absent. The data hold under 35,000 clones, with over 90% observed a single time. On this clone itself: Antigen specificity is unknown.

Described time point: before natalizumab initiation. This clonotype was sampled from a man aged 25-45 years with multiple sclerosis. The sequenced sample consisted of PBMCs. The rearrangement joins TRBV30 to TRBJ1-5; D gene unclear. This CDR3 is CAWSEKRKLSQLGQPQHF. For the CDR3, the DNA is TGTGCCTGGAGTGAAAAGCGGAAACTAAGCCAGTTGGGTCAGCCCCAGCATTTT.